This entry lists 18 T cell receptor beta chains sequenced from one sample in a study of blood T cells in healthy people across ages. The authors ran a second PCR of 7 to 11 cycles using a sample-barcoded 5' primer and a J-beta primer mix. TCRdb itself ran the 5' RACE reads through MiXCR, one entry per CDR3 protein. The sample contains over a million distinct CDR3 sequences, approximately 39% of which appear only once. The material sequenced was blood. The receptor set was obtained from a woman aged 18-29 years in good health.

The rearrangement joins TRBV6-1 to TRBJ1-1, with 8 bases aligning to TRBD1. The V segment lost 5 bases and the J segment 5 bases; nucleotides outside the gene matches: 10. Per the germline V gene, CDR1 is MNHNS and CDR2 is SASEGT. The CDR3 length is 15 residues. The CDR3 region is CASSHLSDRGTEAFF. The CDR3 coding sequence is TGTGCCAGCAGTCACCTGAGTGACAGGGGTACTGAAGCTTTCTTT.

The CDR3: CASSQDSGNTIYF. CDR3 in DNA: TGTGCCAGCAGCCAAGATTCTGGAAACACCATATATTTT. The V gene is TRBV3-1, the J gene TRBJ1-3, with unresolved D. V was clipped by 0 bases and J by 1 base, with 1 base between them. The CDR3 has 13 amino acids. Germline V CDR1 and CDR2: LGHDT, YNNKEL (reference sequence).

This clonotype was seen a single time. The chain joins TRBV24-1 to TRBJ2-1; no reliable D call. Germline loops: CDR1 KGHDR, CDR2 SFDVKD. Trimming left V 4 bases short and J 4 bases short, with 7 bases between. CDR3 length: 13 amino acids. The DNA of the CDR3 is TGTGCCACCAGTGAAGTACTATACAATGAGCAGTTCTTC. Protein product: CATSEVLYNEQFF.

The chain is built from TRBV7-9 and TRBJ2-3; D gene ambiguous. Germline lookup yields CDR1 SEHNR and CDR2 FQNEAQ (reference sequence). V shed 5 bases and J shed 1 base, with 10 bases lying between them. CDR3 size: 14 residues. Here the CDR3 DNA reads TGTGCCAGCAGCGCACCTACCCGCACAGATACGCAGTATTTT. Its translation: CASSAPTRTDTQYF. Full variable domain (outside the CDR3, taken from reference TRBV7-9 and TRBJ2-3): DTGVSQNPRHKITKRGQNVTFRCDPISEHNRLYWYRQTLGQGPEFLTYFQNEAQLEKSRLLSDRFSAERPKGSFSTLEIQRTEQGDSAMYLCASSAPTRTDTQYFGPGTRLTVL.

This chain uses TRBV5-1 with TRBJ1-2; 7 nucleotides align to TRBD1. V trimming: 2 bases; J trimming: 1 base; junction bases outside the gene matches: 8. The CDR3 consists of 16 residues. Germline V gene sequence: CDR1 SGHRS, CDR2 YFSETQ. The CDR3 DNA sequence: TGCGCCAGCAGCTTAACCCCGGGACAGCTTAACTATGGCTACACCTTC. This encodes CASSLTPGQLNYGYTF.

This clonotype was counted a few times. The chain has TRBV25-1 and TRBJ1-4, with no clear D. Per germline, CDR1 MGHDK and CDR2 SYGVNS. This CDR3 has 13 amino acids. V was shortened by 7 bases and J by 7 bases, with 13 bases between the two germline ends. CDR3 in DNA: TGTGCCAGCACTTTTGCGGCCGGTGAAAAACTGTTTTTT. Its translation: CASTFAAGEKLFF.

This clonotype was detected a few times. CDR3 sequence reads: CSATGASGGAAPDTQYF. CDR3 coding DNA: TGCAGTGCGACTGGTGCTTCAGGGGGGGCGGCTCCAGATACGCAGTATTTT. V usage is TRBV20-1 and J usage is TRBJ2-3; possibly TRBD1 or TRBD2 for D (7 bases each). V lost 6 bases and J 4 bases, leaving 26 bases between the germline ends. This CDR3 comprises 17 residues. The germline gives CDR1 DFQATT, CDR2 SNEGSKA (reference sequence).

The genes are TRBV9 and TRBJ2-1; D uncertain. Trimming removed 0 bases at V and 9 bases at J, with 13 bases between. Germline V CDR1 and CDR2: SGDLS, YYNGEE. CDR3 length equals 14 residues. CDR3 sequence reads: CASSVVSIGVEQFF. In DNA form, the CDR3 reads TGTGCCAGCAGCGTAGTCTCGATTGGGGTTGAGCAGTTCTTC. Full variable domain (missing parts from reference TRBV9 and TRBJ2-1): DSGVTQTPKHLITATGQRVTLRCSPRSGDLSVYWYQQSLDQGLQFLIQYYNGEERAKGNILERFSAQQFPDLHSELNLSSLELGDSALYFCASSVVSIGVEQFFGPGTRLTVL.

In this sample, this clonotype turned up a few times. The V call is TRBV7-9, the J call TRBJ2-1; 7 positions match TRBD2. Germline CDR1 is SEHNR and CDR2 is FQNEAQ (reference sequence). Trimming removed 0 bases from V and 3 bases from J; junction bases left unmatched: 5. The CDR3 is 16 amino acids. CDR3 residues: CASSLARGSGYNEQFF. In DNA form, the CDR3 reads TGTGCCAGCAGCTTAGCGCGCGGGAGTGGCTACAATGAGCAGTTCTTC.

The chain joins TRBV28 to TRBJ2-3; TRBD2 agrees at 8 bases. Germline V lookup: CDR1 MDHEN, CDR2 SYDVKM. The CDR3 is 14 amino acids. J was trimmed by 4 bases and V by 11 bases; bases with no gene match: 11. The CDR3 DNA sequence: TGTGCCGGGAAGAGTAGCGGGACCCCAGATACGCAGTATTTT. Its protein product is CAGKSSGTPDTQYF.

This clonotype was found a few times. CDR3 sequence: CASSPQGSETQYF. The CDR3 DNA follows: TGTGCCAGCAGCCCACAGGGTTCAGAGACCCAGTACTTC. V usage is TRBV9 and J usage is TRBJ2-5, with a possible D match to TRBD1 (6 bases). There are 13 residues in the CDR3. The V gene lost 4 bases and the J gene lost 4 bases, with 11 bases spanning the gap. From germline, CDR1 is SGDLS and CDR2 YYNGEE.

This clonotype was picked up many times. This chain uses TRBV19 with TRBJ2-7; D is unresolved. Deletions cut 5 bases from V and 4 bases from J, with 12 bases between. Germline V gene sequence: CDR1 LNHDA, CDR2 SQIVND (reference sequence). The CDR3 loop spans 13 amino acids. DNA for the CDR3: TGTGCCAGTAGTCCGAACGTGGGGTACGAGCAGTACTTC. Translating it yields CASSPNVGYEQYF.

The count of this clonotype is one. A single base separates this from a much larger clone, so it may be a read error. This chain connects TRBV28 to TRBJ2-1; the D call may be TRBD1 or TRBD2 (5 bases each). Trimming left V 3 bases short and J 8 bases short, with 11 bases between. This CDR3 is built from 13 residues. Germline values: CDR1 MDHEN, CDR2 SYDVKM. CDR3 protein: CASSLPGHDEQFF. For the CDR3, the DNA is TGTGCCAGCAGTTTGCCGGGGCACGATGAGCAGTTCTTC.

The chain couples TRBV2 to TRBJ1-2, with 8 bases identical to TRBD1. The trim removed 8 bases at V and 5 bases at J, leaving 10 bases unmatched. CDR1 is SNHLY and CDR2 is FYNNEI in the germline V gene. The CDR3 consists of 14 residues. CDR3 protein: CASGGQGAGYGYTF. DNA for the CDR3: TGTGCCAGCGGGGGCCAGGGGGCAGGGTATGGCTACACCTTC. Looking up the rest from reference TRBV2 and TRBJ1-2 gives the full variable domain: EPEVTQTPSHQVTQMGQEVILRCVPISNHLYFYWYRQILGQKVEFLVSFYNNEISEKSEIFDDQFSVERPDGSNFTLKIRSTKLEDSAMYFCASGGQGAGYGYTFGSGTRLTVV.

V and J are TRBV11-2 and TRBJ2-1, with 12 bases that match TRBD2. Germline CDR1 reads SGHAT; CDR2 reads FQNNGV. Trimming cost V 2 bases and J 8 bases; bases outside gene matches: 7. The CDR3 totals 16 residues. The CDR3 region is CASSLNGASGGDEQFF. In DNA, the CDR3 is TGTGCCAGCAGCTTAAATGGGGCTAGCGGGGGGGATGAGCAGTTCTTC.

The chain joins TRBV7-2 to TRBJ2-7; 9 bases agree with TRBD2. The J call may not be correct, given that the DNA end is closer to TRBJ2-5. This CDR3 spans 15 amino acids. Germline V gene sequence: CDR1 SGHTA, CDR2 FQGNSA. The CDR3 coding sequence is TGTGCCAGCAGCTTCAGGGCGCTAGCGGGGGAGACCCAGTACTTC. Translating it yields CASSFRALAGETQYF.

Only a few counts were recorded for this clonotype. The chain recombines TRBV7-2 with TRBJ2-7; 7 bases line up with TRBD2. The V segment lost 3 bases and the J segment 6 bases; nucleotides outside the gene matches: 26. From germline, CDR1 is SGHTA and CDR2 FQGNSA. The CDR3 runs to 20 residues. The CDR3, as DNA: TGTGCCAGCAGCTTGACGTTGAGAGGCGGGAGAATTGCCAGAATAGGCGAGCAGTACTTC. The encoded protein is CASSLTLRGGRIARIGEQYF.

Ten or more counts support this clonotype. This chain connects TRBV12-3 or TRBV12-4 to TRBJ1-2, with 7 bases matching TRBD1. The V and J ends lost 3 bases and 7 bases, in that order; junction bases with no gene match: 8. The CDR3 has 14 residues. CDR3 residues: CASSFGTALGGYTF. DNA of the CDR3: TGTGCCAGCAGTTTCGGGACAGCCCTCGGTGGCTACACCTTC.